A selection of T cell receptor beta chains follows, all from one sample in a study of identical twins. TCRdb independently ran MiXCR on the 5' RACE reads; one entry per CDR3 protein. This table has roughly 150,000 distinct CDR3 sequences, under 4.5% appearing once. Sequencing input: memory T cells sorted from blood. Receptors originate from a man aged 18 to 29 in good health. Each CDR3 is given with its conserved first and last residue. A D gene is named only where the DNA matches it firmly. The size of a clone is reported for some rows only, either as once, few or many, or as a class for expanded clones.

j_gene: TRBJ2-1
abundance: once
d_gene: TRBD1
v_gene: TRBV10-1
CDR3nt: TGCGCCAGCAGTCCGACAGGGACCTTTGAGCAGTTCTTC
CDR3aa: CASSPTGTFEQFF

j_gene: TRBJ2-3
abundance: many
d_gene: NA
v_gene: TRBV20-1
CDR3nt: TGCAGTGCTAGAAGACAGGCTAGCACAGATACGCAGTATTTT
CDR3aa: CSARRQASTDTQYF

j_gene: TRBJ1-4
abundance: many
d_gene: NA
v_gene: TRBV29-1
CDR3nt: TGCAGCGTAAAACCCACAGGAGCAACTAATGAAAAACTGTTTTTT
CDR3aa: CSVKPTGATNEKLFF

j_gene: TRBJ2-1
abundance: many
d_gene: TRBD2
v_gene: TRBV20-1
CDR3nt: TGCAGTGCGGGTACTAGCGGGAGGGCCGTCTACAATGAGCAGTTCTTC
CDR3aa: CSAGTSGRAVYNEQFF

j_gene: TRBJ2-3
abundance: many
d_gene: TRBD2
v_gene: TRBV3-1
CDR3nt: TGTGCCAGCAGCCCAGAGGCGGGAGGGACCAGGAATACGCAGTATTTT
CDR3aa: CASSPEAGGTRNTQYF

j_gene: TRBJ1-2
abundance: many
d_gene: NA
v_gene: TRBV7-2
CDR3nt: TGTGCCAGCAGCCAAAGAAACAGGGCACTAAGCTATGGCTACACCTTC
CDR3aa: CASSQRNRALSYGYTF

j_gene: TRBJ2-1
abundance: many
d_gene: NA
v_gene: TRBV6-6
CDR3nt: TGTGCCAGCAGCCGATACAATGAGCAGTTCTTC
CDR3aa: CASSRYNEQFF

j_gene: TRBJ2-5
abundance: few
d_gene: NA
v_gene: TRBV27
CDR3nt: TGTGCCAGCAGTTTAGGGGGGTGGTCAGCCTCAAGAAGAATGGAGACCCAGTACTTC
CDR3aa: CASSLGGWSASRRMETQYF

j_gene: TRBJ1-1
abundance: many
d_gene: TRBD1
v_gene: TRBV15
CDR3nt: TGTGCCACCAGCAGAGTAGGGGGCGACACTGAAGCTTTCTTT
CDR3aa: CATSRVGGDTEAFF

j_gene: TRBJ2-1
abundance: many
d_gene: NA
v_gene: TRBV11-2
CDR3nt: TGTGCCAGCAGCTTCTTTGGGGGAGTGGGTGAGCAGTTCTTC
CDR3aa: CASSFFGGVGEQFF

j_gene: TRBJ1-1
abundance: many
d_gene: TRBD1
v_gene: TRBV6-5
CDR3nt: TGTGCCAGCAGTTTCAGAAAAAGGGGGCTGGGCACTGAAGCTTTCTTT
CDR3aa: CASSFRKRGLGTEAFF

j_gene: TRBJ2-2
abundance: NA
d_gene: TRBD1
v_gene: TRBV27
CDR3nt: TGTGCCAGCAGTACGGGACAGGGAGGGAGCGGGGAGCTGTTTTTT
CDR3aa: CASSTGQGGSGELFF

j_gene: TRBJ1-5
abundance: many
d_gene: NA
v_gene: TRBV2
CDR3nt: TGTGCCAGCAGTGAAAGCAGGGGAAGCAATCAGCCCCAGCATTTT
CDR3aa: CASSESRGSNQPQHF

j_gene: TRBJ2-1
abundance: many
d_gene: NA
v_gene: TRBV3-1
CDR3nt: TGTGCCAGCAGCCCGGACCAATACAATGAGCAGTTCTTC
CDR3aa: CASSPDQYNEQFF

j_gene: TRBJ2-5
abundance: many
d_gene: NA
v_gene: TRBV6-1
CDR3nt: TGTGCCAGCATGGGTGGAGAGACCCAGTACTTC
CDR3aa: CASMGGETQYF

j_gene: TRBJ2-6
abundance: many
d_gene: TRBD1
v_gene: TRBV29-1
CDR3nt: TGCAGCGTCGGGACCGGGACAGGGGGTTCTGGGGCCAACGTCCTGACTTTC
CDR3aa: CSVGTGTGGSGANVLTF

j_gene: TRBJ2-6
abundance: NA
d_gene: NA
v_gene: TRBV20-1
CDR3nt: TGCAGTGCTACCCCCATGGGTGGGGCCAACGTCCTGACTTTC
CDR3aa: CSATPMGGANVLTF

j_gene: TRBJ1-2
abundance: NA
d_gene: TRBD1
v_gene: TRBV27
CDR3nt: TGTGCCAGCAGTGACCGACAGGGGAGGAACTATGGCTACACCTTC
CDR3aa: CASSDRQGRNYGYTF

j_gene: TRBJ2-5
abundance: many
d_gene: TRBD2
v_gene: TRBV12-3/TRBV12-4
CDR3nt: TGTGCCAGCAGTTCTCATAGCGGGAGGAGGAGGGAAGAGACCCAGTACTTC
CDR3aa: CASSSHSGRRREETQYF

j_gene: TRBJ2-1
abundance: many
d_gene: NA
v_gene: TRBV14
CDR3nt: TGTGCCAGCAGCCAAAGGGAGCGGAGGCAGTTCTTC
CDR3aa: CASSQRERRQFF

j_gene: TRBJ2-1
abundance: many
d_gene: NA
v_gene: TRBV5-6
CDR3nt: TGTGCCAGCAGCTTGGAAGCTGTAAAGTTCTTC
CDR3aa: CASSLEAVKFF

j_gene: TRBJ1-4
abundance: many
d_gene: TRBD1
v_gene: TRBV5-1
CDR3nt: TGCGCCAGCAGCAAAAGGACAGGTCCGGCTAATGAAAAACTGTTTTTT
CDR3aa: CASSKRTGPANEKLFF

j_gene: TRBJ2-7
abundance: many
d_gene: NA
v_gene: TRBV7-2
CDR3nt: TGTGCCAGCAGCTTGGGCAGGGCCTACGAGCAGTACTTC
CDR3aa: CASSLGRAYEQYF

j_gene: TRBJ2-2
abundance: many
d_gene: TRBD1
v_gene: TRBV7-7
CDR3nt: TGTGCCAGCAGCCTCCGGACAGGGGGCCACGGGGAGCTGTTTTTT
CDR3aa: CASSLRTGGHGELFF

j_gene: TRBJ2-5
abundance: many
d_gene: NA
v_gene: TRBV7-9
CDR3nt: TGTGCCAGCAGCTTAGCGCGAGGTAGCGGCCACCAAGAGACCCAGTACTTC
CDR3aa: CASSLARGSGHQETQYF

j_gene: TRBJ1-1
abundance: many
d_gene: NA
v_gene: TRBV10-3
CDR3nt: TGTGCCATCAGTGACCCTGACAGAATGAACACTGAAGCTTTCTTT
CDR3aa: CAISDPDRMNTEAFF

j_gene: TRBJ1-4
abundance: many
d_gene: TRBD1
v_gene: TRBV5-1
CDR3nt: TGCGCCAGCAGCTATGGGACAGGGAATGAAAAACTGTTTTTT
CDR3aa: CASSYGTGNEKLFF

j_gene: TRBJ1-2
abundance: many
d_gene: NA
v_gene: TRBV3-1
CDR3nt: TGTGCCAGCAGCCAAGATCTAATCGGGGGCGGCTACACCTTC
CDR3aa: CASSQDLIGGGYTF

j_gene: TRBJ2-7
abundance: many
d_gene: TRBD1
v_gene: TRBV20-1
CDR3nt: TGCAGTGTTATAGGGACAGGGGGATCCTACGAGCAGTACTTC
CDR3aa: CSVIGTGGSYEQYF

j_gene: TRBJ2-1
abundance: many
d_gene: TRBD2
v_gene: TRBV5-1
CDR3nt: TGCGCCAGCAGCCCGACTAGCGGTGTCAACAATGAGCAGTTCTTC
CDR3aa: CASSPTSGVNNEQFF

j_gene: TRBJ2-7
abundance: many
d_gene: NA
v_gene: TRBV5-6
CDR3nt: TGTGCCAGCAGACTCCTTGGGGTAGACTACGAGCAGTACTTC
CDR3aa: CASRLLGVDYEQYF

j_gene: TRBJ2-1
abundance: many
d_gene: TRBD2
v_gene: TRBV5-1
CDR3nt: TGCGCCAGCAGCTTGCGCCCCGGGCTAGCGGGAACCGATGAGCAGTTCTTC
CDR3aa: CASSLRPGLAGTDEQFF

j_gene: TRBJ2-1
abundance: many
d_gene: TRBD2
v_gene: TRBV12-3/TRBV12-4
CDR3nt: TGTGCCAGCATTCTTAGCGGGAGCTCCTACAATGAGCAGTTCTTC
CDR3aa: CASILSGSSYNEQFF

j_gene: TRBJ1-1
abundance: many
d_gene: TRBD1
v_gene: TRBV29-1
CDR3nt: TGCAGCGCCGACAGGGACTACACTGAAGCTTTCTTT
CDR3aa: CSADRDYTEAFF

j_gene: TRBJ2-3
abundance: many
d_gene: TRBD2
v_gene: TRBV12-3/TRBV12-4
CDR3nt: TGTGCCAGCAGTTTATCTAGCGGGATAAGGGATACGCAGTATTTT
CDR3aa: CASSLSSGIRDTQYF

j_gene: TRBJ1-1
abundance: many
d_gene: NA
v_gene: TRBV7-9
CDR3nt: TGTGCCAGCAGCTCGGGACGGATGAACACTGAAGCTTTCTTT
CDR3aa: CASSSGRMNTEAFF

j_gene: TRBJ1-1
abundance: many
d_gene: NA
v_gene: TRBV12-3/TRBV12-4
CDR3nt: TGTGCCAGCAGTCCGCAATGGACAGTTCAGTCGGCTTTCTTT
CDR3aa: CASSPQWTVQSAFF

j_gene: TRBJ1-6
abundance: many
d_gene: NA
v_gene: TRBV20-1
CDR3nt: TGCAGTGCGTTGACCGGGGCCTCAAACTATAATTCACCCCTCCACTTT
CDR3aa: CSALTGASNYNSPLHF

j_gene: TRBJ1-5
abundance: many
d_gene: NA
v_gene: TRBV29-1
CDR3nt: TGCAGCGTTGGGACAGATTTCCAGCCCCAGCATTTT
CDR3aa: CSVGTDFQPQHF

j_gene: TRBJ1-2
abundance: many
d_gene: NA
v_gene: TRBV9
CDR3nt: TGTGCCAGCAGCCTCGACGATTATGGCTACACCTTC
CDR3aa: CASSLDDYGYTF

j_gene: TRBJ2-7
abundance: NA
d_gene: NA
v_gene: TRBV4-2
CDR3nt: TGTGCCAGCAGCCAAGATCTGGGAGGGGGCGGATACGAGCAGTACTTC
CDR3aa: CASSQDLGGGGYEQYF

j_gene: TRBJ2-7
abundance: many
d_gene: NA
v_gene: TRBV7-2
CDR3nt: TGTGCCAGCAGCTTAGCCATGAGCGGGCCAGCCTACGAGCAGTACTTC
CDR3aa: CASSLAMSGPAYEQYF

j_gene: TRBJ2-7
abundance: few
d_gene: NA
v_gene: TRBV18
CDR3nt: TGTGCCAGCTCACCACGGCAGGGCCCTCCCTACGAGCAGTACTTC
CDR3aa: CASSPRQGPPYEQYF

j_gene: TRBJ2-6
abundance: many
d_gene: NA
v_gene: TRBV3-1
CDR3nt: TGTGCCAGCAGCCAAGATCCGGAGCTGGTCTCTGGGGCCAACGTCCTGACTTTC
CDR3aa: CASSQDPELVSGANVLTF

j_gene: TRBJ2-2
abundance: many
d_gene: NA
v_gene: TRBV4-3
CDR3nt: TGCGCCAGCAGCCCGAGCGTGGGCGGGGAGCTGTTTTTT
CDR3aa: CASSPSVGGELFF

j_gene: TRBJ2-3
abundance: many
d_gene: TRBD2
v_gene: TRBV5-4
CDR3nt: TGTGCCAGCAGCTCCCCTAGCGGGAGTAAAGATACGCAGTATTTT
CDR3aa: CASSSPSGSKDTQYF

j_gene: TRBJ2-1
abundance: many
d_gene: NA
v_gene: TRBV7-9
CDR3nt: TGTGCCAGCAGCCCAATGGAAAACAATGAGCAGTTCTTC
CDR3aa: CASSPMENNEQFF

j_gene: TRBJ2-7
abundance: few
d_gene: NA
v_gene: TRBV20-1
CDR3nt: TGCAGTGCTCCGCGGGCGGGACCCGGAAAATACGAGCAGTACTTC
CDR3aa: CSAPRAGPGKYEQYF

j_gene: TRBJ2-7
abundance: NA
d_gene: TRBD2
v_gene: TRBV28
CDR3nt: TGTGCCAGCAGCCTCATAGCGGGAGTCAGCTACGAGCAGTACTTC
CDR3aa: CASSLIAGVSYEQYF

j_gene: TRBJ1-3
abundance: many
d_gene: NA
v_gene: TRBV24-1
CDR3nt: TGTGCCACCAGTGATCCCTGGATTCGGGGCTCTGGAAACACCATATATTTT
CDR3aa: CATSDPWIRGSGNTIYF

j_gene: TRBJ2-1
abundance: many
d_gene: NA
v_gene: TRBV28
CDR3nt: TGTGCCAGCACACAGGTTAACTCCTACAATGAGCAGTTCTTC
CDR3aa: CASTQVNSYNEQFF

j_gene: TRBJ2-7
abundance: many
d_gene: NA
v_gene: TRBV14
CDR3nt: TGTGCCAGCAGCCCAACAGGGGGGGGCGAGCAGTACTTC
CDR3aa: CASSPTGGGEQYF

j_gene: TRBJ2-4
abundance: many
d_gene: NA
v_gene: TRBV5-1
CDR3nt: TGCGCCAGCAGTGACACCCAAGGGGGAAACATTCAGTACTTC
CDR3aa: CASSDTQGGNIQYF